The 27 T cell receptor beta chains below come from one sample, sequenced in a study of T cells in Graves' hyperthyroidism and ophthalmopathy. Amplified TCR beta CDR3 regions derived from RNA transcripts. The TCR CDR3 first-round RT-PCR relied on the HTBI primer set. TCRdb redid the calling of the multiplex PCR reads with MiXCR, one entry per CDR3 protein. Here the sample spans about 270,000 distinct CDR3 sequences, around 24% being singletons. The sample consisted of blood. These receptors were taken from a woman aged 40 to 50 with Graves' ophthalmopathy.

This clonotype was detected many times. The chain links TRBV11-1 to TRBJ2-7; either TRBD1 or TRBD2 may fit D (5 bases each). The CDR3 is 17 residues long. The germline V and J ends were trimmed by 3 bases and 1 base, with 19 bases remaining between them. Germline lookup yields CDR1 SGHAT and CDR2 FQDESV (reference sequence). The DNA for the CDR3 is TGTGCCAGCAGCTTGGGGGTAGGTGTACCGGAATCCTACGAGCAGTACTTC. Translation: CASSLGVGVPESYEQYF.

This clonotype came up many times. V is TRBV7-8 and J is TRBJ2-7, with D perhaps being TRBD1 or TRBD2 (7 bases each). Trimming removed 5 bases at V and 1 base at J, with 15 bases between. Germline CDR1 reads SGHVS; CDR2 reads FQNEAQ. CDR3 length: 15 amino acids. CDR3 bases: TGTGCCAGCAGCCCCTACCAGGGGGGGTCCTACGAGCAGTACTTC. Protein sequence: CASSPYQGGSYEQYF.

J is TRBJ1-2 and V is TRBV24-1; D unresolved. V was cut by 9 bases and J by 3 bases, with 7 bases left in between. Germline CDR1 is KGHDR and CDR2 is SFDVKD. The CDR3 runs 11 residues. The CDR3 coding sequence is TGTGCCACCGCTGGTGACTATGGCTACACCTTC. Translating it yields CATAGDYGYTF.

The chain employs TRBV12-3 or TRBV12-4 and TRBJ1-5, with D perhaps matching TRBD1 (5 bases). The CDR3 consists of 13 residues. Trimming left V 7 bases short and J 6 bases short, with 13 bases between. This CDR3 is CASNVGGSQPQHF. The DNA of the CDR3 is TGTGCCAGCAACGTTGGGGGGTCTCAGCCCCAGCATTTT.

The gene calls are TRBV30 and TRBJ1-1, with 9 bases matching TRBD1. CDR1 GTSNPN and CDR2 SVGIG come from the germline V gene (reference sequence). V lost 1 base and J lost 11; bases outside the gene matches: 5. The CDR3 extends over 12 amino acids. The CDR3 coding sequence is TGTGCCTGGAGTGCGGGGACAGGGAGGGCTTTCTTT. Encoded protein: CAWSAGTGRAFF.

Many counts were recorded for this clonotype. V gene TRBV6-1 combines with J gene TRBJ2-2, with no clear D. Trimming took off 0 bases at V and 3 bases at J, with 2 bases between the two ends. The CDR3 is 13 amino acids. Germline V gives CDR1 MNHNS, CDR2 SASEGT. The CDR3 sequence is CASSEADTGELFF. The CDR3 bases are TGTGCCAGCAGTGAAGCGGACACCGGGGAGCTGTTTTTT.

This clonotype has at least ten counts. The chain uses TRBV4-1 and TRBJ2-7; 8 bases line up with TRBD2. Germline V gene sequence: CDR1 MGHRA, CDR2 YSYEKL. The CDR3 is made up of 15 amino acids. V lost 2 bases to trimming and J lost 1 base; unmatched junction nucleotides: 4. The CDR3 region has the DNA TGCGCCAGCAGCCAAACTAGCGGAAATTCCTACGAGCAGTACTTC. Its protein product is CASSQTSGNSYEQYF.

The chain carries TRBV12-3 or TRBV12-4 and TRBJ1-1; D is uncertain. The CDR3 has 15 amino acids. Trimming cost V 4 bases and J 3 bases, with 15 bases left between them. For the CDR3, the DNA is TGTGCCAGCAGTTCCAACCTAGGCGTCGACACTGAAGCTTTCTTT. This encodes CASSSNLGVDTEAFF.

This clonotype was detected many times. The V and J genes are TRBV7-2 and TRBJ1-5, with TRBD1 matching 7 bases. The CDR3 has 18 residues. Germline trimming cut 0 bases from V and 6 bases from J; bases unmatched to any gene: 14. CDR1 and CDR2 (germline): SGHTA, FQGNSA. The CDR3 here is CASSLASAGVTGVQPQHF. In DNA, the CDR3 is TGTGCCAGCAGCTTAGCTTCGGCGGGGGTTACAGGGGTTCAGCCCCAGCATTTT.

This clonotype was seen ten or more times. The CDR3 spells CASRLGQGRNEQYF. DNA for the CDR3: TGTGCCAGCAGACTCGGACAGGGTAGGAACGAGCAGTACTTC. The V gene is TRBV6-5, the J gene TRBJ2-7, with TRBD1 matching 8 bases. CDR1 and CDR2 (germline): MNHEY, SVGAGI. Losses at the gene ends were 6 bases for V and 5 bases for J; bases not matched to a gene: 9. CDR3 length: 14 residues.

In this sample, this clonotype turned up many times. The rearrangement uses TRBV2 and TRBJ2-5; D might be TRBD1 (6 bases). V dropped 4 bases and J dropped 6 bases, with 12 bases sitting between them. The germline V gene has CDR1 SNHLY and CDR2 FYNNEI. The CDR3 extends over 13 amino acids. The CDR3 nucleotides read TGTGCCAGCAGTGTAGGCAGGGACAAGACCCAGTACTTC. Amino acids: CASSVGRDKTQYF.

The CDR3, as DNA: TGTGCCAGCAGCCAGGGGACTGAACGATCCTCTGGAAACACCATATATTTT. This gives the protein CASSQGTERSSGNTIYF. The chain is built from TRBV11-2 and TRBJ1-3, with D perhaps matching TRBD1 (6 bases). V was shortened by 5 bases and J by 0 bases, with 17 bases between the two germline ends. The CDR3 is 17 amino acids. Germline CDR1 reads SGHAT; CDR2 reads FQNNGV.

This clonotype appeared many times. The chain combines TRBV6-5 with TRBJ1-1; no clear D. Deletions cut 2 bases from V and 5 bases from J, with 12 bases between. The germline CDR1 and CDR2 sequences are MNHEY and SVGAGI. The CDR3 sequence is 14 residues long. CDR3 in DNA: TGTGCCAGCAGTTACGAGCGGGCGCGGACTGAAGCTTTCTTT. Translation: CASSYERARTEAFF.

The chain links TRBV6-1 to TRBJ2-2; D is possibly TRBD1 or TRBD2 (6 bases each). The CDR3 spans 16 residues. V gave up 9 bases and J gave up 6 bases, with 23 bases separating them. CDR1 and CDR2 (germline): MNHNS, SASEGT. The DNA of the CDR3 is TGTGCCAGATCGCCTTCAACCGGGGGCTTCGCCGGGGAGCTGTTTTTT. As protein: CARSPSTGGFAGELFF.

This clonotype showed up many times. The chain employs TRBV2 and TRBJ1-6, with TRBD1 matching 10 bases. The V and J ends lost 1 base and 9 bases, in that order; junction bases with no gene match: 3. The length of the CDR3 is 15 residues. Germline V gene sequence: CDR1 SNHLY, CDR2 FYNNEI. The CDR3 sequence is CASSEVRTGGSPLHF. For the CDR3, the DNA is TGTGCCAGCAGTGAAGTGAGGACAGGGGGTTCACCCCTCCACTTT.

V usage is TRBV20-1 and J usage is TRBJ1-2; D is perhaps TRBD1 (5 bases). Germline V gene sequence: CDR1 DFQATT, CDR2 SNEGSKA (reference sequence). This CDR3 contains 12 residues. V lost 5 bases and J 5 bases, leaving 12 bases between the germline ends. CDR3 sequence reads: CSAWTPQYGYTF. CDR3 nucleotides: TGCAGTGCTTGGACACCTCAATATGGCTACACCTTC.

This clonotype was counted at least ten times. The chain recombines TRBV29-1 with TRBJ2-7; the match to TRBD1 covers 11 bases. Germline V gives CDR1 SQVTM, CDR2 ANQGSEA. The CDR3 has 15 residues. The V and J ends lost 6 bases and 2 bases, in that order; junction bases with no gene match: 9. As DNA, the CDR3 is TGCAGCGTCGATCCGGGACAGGGGGACGCCTACGAGCAGTACTTC. Amino acids: CSVDPGQGDAYEQYF.

This clonotype was seen many times. The chain links TRBV6-1 to TRBJ1-5; D is undetermined. Germline V lookup: CDR1 MNHNS, CDR2 SASEGT. The CDR3 has 14 amino acids. Trimming stripped 1 base from V and 2 bases from J, with 6 bases between. CDR3 protein: CASSEGVRNQPQHF. CDR3 sequence (DNA): TGTGCCAGCAGTGAAGGAGTCCGCAATCAGCCCCAGCATTTT.

The chain recombines TRBV20-1 with TRBJ1-5; TRBD1 matches at 7 bases. V shed 6 bases and J 0 bases; nucleotides not matched to a gene: 8. CDR3 length equals 15 residues. Looked up from germline, CDR1 is DFQATT and CDR2 is SNEGSKA (reference sequence). CDR3 sequence (DNA): TGCAGTGCCTTACTACAGGGGCCTAGCAATCAGCCCCAGCATTTT. Its protein is CSALLQGPSNQPQHF.

The V gene is TRBV12-3 or TRBV12-4, the J gene TRBJ2-5; 12 bases line up with TRBD2. The V segment lost 4 bases and the J segment 4 bases; nucleotides outside the gene matches: 4. The CDR3 runs 15 residues. This CDR3 is CASSSSGRAVETQYF. The CDR3 DNA sequence: TGTGCCAGCAGTTCTAGCGGGAGGGCGGTAGAGACCCAGTACTTC.

The chain has TRBV7-3 and TRBJ2-2; TRBD2 aligns across 10 bases. This CDR3 is built from 17 residues. J was trimmed by 6 bases and V by 1 base; bases with no gene match: 8. Germline V gives CDR1 SGHTA, CDR2 FQGTGA. CDR3 sequence reads: CASSLIGLAGAAGELFF. The CDR3 nucleotides read TGTGCCAGCAGCTTAATTGGCCTAGCGGGGGCGGCCGGGGAGCTGTTTTTT.

This chain connects TRBV12-3 or TRBV12-4 to TRBJ2-5, with D hard to call. V lost 4 bases and J 0 bases, leaving 21 bases between the germline ends. The CDR3 is 18 amino acids. The CDR3 spells CASSYIVSVEGYQETQYF. CDR3 DNA: TGTGCCAGCAGTTATATTGTTTCGGTTGAAGGGTACCAAGAGACCCAGTACTTC.

In this sample, this clonotype is medium-sized. V is TRBV28 and J is TRBJ1-5; perhaps TRBD1 as D (5 bases). V lost 8 bases and J lost 7, with 12 bases in between. CDR1 and CDR2 (germline): MDHEN, SYDVKM. The CDR3 is made up of 12 amino acids. CDR3 amino acids: CASAGSGQPQHF. The CDR3 region has the DNA TGTGCCAGCGCAGGGTCGGGGCAGCCCCAGCATTTT.

The rearrangement uses TRBV24-1 and TRBJ2-5; 10 bases are shared with TRBD1. This CDR3 has 15 residues. CDR1 is KGHDR, CDR2 SFDVKD, per germline. After removal of 6 bases from V and 2 bases from J, the junction contained 5 bases not matched to a gene. The CDR3 region is CATSIPGQGQETQYF. The CDR3 DNA reads as TGTGCCACCAGTATACCGGGACAGGGGCAAGAGACCCAGTACTTC.

The J gene is TRBJ2-4, the V gene TRBV20-1; a weak D match, TRBD2 (6 bases). This CDR3 contains 13 residues. CDR1 and CDR2 (germline): DFQATT, SNEGSKA (reference sequence). V gave up 4 bases and J gave up 5 bases, with 12 bases separating them. CDR3 in amino acids: CSATGDRENIQYF. In DNA form, the CDR3 reads TGCAGTGCTACGGGGGATAGGGAAAACATTCAGTACTTC.

The V call is TRBV18, the J call TRBJ1-1; D gene unclear. V lost 3 bases and J lost 4, with 15 bases in between. Per germline, CDR1 KGHSH and CDR2 LQKENI. The CDR3 sequence is 15 residues long. CDR3 nucleotides: TGTGCCAGCTCACCTGACCTGGAAGGAGGCACTGAAGCTTTCTTT. This codes for CASSPDLEGGTEAFF. Together with reference TRBV18 and TRBJ1-1, the CDR3 gives the full variable domain: NAGVMQNPRHLVRRRGQEARLRCSPMKGHSHVYWYRQLPEEGLKFMVYLQKENIIDESGMPKERFSAEFPKEGPSILRIQQVVRGDSAAYFCASSPDLEGGTEAFFGQGTRLTVV.

The rearrangement uses TRBV12-3 or TRBV12-4 and TRBJ2-7, with 10 bases identical to TRBD1. V trimming: 6 bases; J trimming: 5 bases; junction bases outside the gene matches: 7. This CDR3 spans 14 amino acids. CDR3 in amino acids: CASSGGTGVHEQYF. CDR3 nucleotide sequence: TGTGCCAGCAGCGGAGGGACAGGGGTCCACGAGCAGTACTTC.